The 4 T cell receptor beta chains reported below all come from one sample, sequenced in a study of a mutant IDH1 vaccine in newly diagnosed glioma. What these receptors recognize is not known. The time point is: week 23, last vaccination. Doses consisted of 300 ug of mutant IDH1 20-mer peptide each, paired with topical imiquimod. Repertoires were generated with immunoSEQ multiplex PCR, while TCRdb's copy carries only in-frame clones and drops some. In the table there are approximately 66,000 clones, about 80% of which are singletons. The source material was PBMCs, sampled from a glioma patient whose treatment included an IDH1 peptide vaccine. These receptors originate from a man between 18 and 35 years old with glioma.

V is TRBV6-5 and J is TRBJ1-5; D is uncertain. Trimming removed 2 bases at V and 7 bases at J, with 9 bases between. This CDR3 is 13 amino acids long. Germline CDR1 is MNHEY and CDR2 is SVGAGI. CDR3 sequence reads: CASSYGQQQPQHF. The CDR3 bases are TGTGCCAGCAGTTACGGGCAGCAACAGCCCCAGCATTTT.

This chain links TRBV7-8 with TRBJ2-5; D is possibly TRBD1 (7 bases). This CDR3 contains 15 residues. CDR1 is SGHVS and CDR2 is FQNEAQ in the germline V gene. V lost 5 bases and J 7 bases, leaving 20 bases between the germline ends. CDR3: CASSGSRGRGGTQYF. CDR3 nucleotide sequence: TGTGCCAGCAGCGGAAGTAGGGGGCGGGGTGGGACCCAGTACTTC.

The chain is built from TRBV27 and TRBJ1-5, with D tentatively TRBD1 (6 bases). Per the germline V gene, CDR1 is MNHEY and CDR2 is SMNVEV (reference sequence). CDR3 length: 15 residues. The ends were cut back, 2 bases at V and 0 bases at J, with 8 bases in the middle. CDR3 region: CASSLGQYSNQPQHF. CDR3 bases: TGTGCCAGCAGTTTAGGACAGTATAGCAATCAGCCCCAGCATTTT.

The chain is built from TRBV30 and TRBJ2-2; TRBD1 might be the D (5 bases). Germline assignment: CDR1 GTSNPN and CDR2 SVGIG (reference sequence). Deletions cut 0 bases from V and 7 bases from J, with 12 bases between. The CDR3 is 14 residues long. As DNA, the CDR3 is TGTGCCTGGAGTGTAGGTAGGGGTTTCGGGGAGCTGTTTTTT. This codes for CAWSVGRGFGELFF. Combining the CDR3 with reference TRBV30 and TRBJ2-2 gives the whole variable domain SQTIHQWPATLVQPVGSPLSLECTVEGTSNPNLYWYRQAAGRGLQLLFYSVGIGQISSEVPQNLSASRPQDRQFILSSKKLLLSDSGFYLCAWSVGRGFGELFFGEGSRLTVL.